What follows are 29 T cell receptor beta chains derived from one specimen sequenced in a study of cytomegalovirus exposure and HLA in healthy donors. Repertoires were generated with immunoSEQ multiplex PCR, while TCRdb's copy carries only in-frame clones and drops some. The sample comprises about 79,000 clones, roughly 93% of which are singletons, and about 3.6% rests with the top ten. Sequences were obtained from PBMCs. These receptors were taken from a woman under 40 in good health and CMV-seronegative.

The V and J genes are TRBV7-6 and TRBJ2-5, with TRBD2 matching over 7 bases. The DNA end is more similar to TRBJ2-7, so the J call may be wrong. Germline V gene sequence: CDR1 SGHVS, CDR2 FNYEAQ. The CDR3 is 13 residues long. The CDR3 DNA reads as TGTGCCAGCAGCCCCTCGGGGGGCTACGAGCAGTACTTC. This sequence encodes CASSPSGGYEQYF.

CDR3 loop: CASSLSRTGVNEQFF. Written as DNA, the CDR3 is TGTGCCAGCAGCTTATCTAGGACAGGGGTCAATGAGCAGTTCTTC. The chain is built from TRBV7-3 and TRBJ2-1; 9 nucleotides agree with TRBD1. Germline CDR1 SGHTA, CDR2 FQGTGA. The CDR3 has 15 residues. Unmatched junction bases numbered 5, after V lost 2 bases and J lost 6 bases. The full variable domain, its missing parts supplied by reference TRBV7-3 and TRBJ2-1, is GAGVSQTPSNKVTEKGKYVELRCDPISGHTALYWYRQSLGQGPEFLIYFQGTGAADDSGLPNDRFFAVRPEGSVSTLKIQRTERGDSAVYLCASSLSRTGVNEQFFGPGTRLTVL.

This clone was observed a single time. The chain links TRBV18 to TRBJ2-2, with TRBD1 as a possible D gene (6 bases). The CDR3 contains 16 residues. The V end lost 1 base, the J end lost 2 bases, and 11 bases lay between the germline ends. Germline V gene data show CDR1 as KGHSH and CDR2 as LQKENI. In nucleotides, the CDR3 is TGTGCCAGCTCACCACGGGGCAGGGGAAACACCGGGGAGCTGTTTTTT. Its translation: CASSPRGRGNTGELFF.

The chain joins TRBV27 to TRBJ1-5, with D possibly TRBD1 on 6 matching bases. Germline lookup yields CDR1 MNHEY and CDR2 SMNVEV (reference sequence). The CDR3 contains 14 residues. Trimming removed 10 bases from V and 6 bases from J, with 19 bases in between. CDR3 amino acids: CANENRVSSQPQHF. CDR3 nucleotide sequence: TGTGCCAATGAAAACAGGGTATCAAGTCAGCCCCAGCATTTT.

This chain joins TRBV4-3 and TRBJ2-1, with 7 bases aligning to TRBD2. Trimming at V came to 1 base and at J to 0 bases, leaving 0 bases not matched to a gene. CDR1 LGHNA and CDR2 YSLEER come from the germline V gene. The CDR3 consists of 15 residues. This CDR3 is CASSQAGGSYNEQFF. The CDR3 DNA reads TGCGCCAGCAGCCAAGCGGGGGGCTCCTACAATGAGCAGTTCTTC.

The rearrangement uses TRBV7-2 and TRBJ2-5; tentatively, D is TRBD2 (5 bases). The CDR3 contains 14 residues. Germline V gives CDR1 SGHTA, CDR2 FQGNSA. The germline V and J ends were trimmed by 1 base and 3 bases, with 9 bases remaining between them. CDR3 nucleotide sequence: TGTGCCAGCAGCTTAGGCCTAGCCAAAGAGACCCAGTACTTC. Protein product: CASSLGLAKETQYF.

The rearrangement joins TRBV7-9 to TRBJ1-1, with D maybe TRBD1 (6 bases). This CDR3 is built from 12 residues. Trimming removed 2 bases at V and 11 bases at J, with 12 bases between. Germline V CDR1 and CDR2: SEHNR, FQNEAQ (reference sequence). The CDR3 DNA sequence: TGTGCCAGCAGCTTAACAGGGCCTGGGGCTTTCTTT. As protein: CASSLTGPGAFF. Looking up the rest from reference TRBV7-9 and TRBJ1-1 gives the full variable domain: DTGVSQNPRHKITKRGQNVTFRCDPISEHNRLYWYRQTLGQGPEFLTYFQNEAQLEKSRLLSDRFSAERPKGSFSTLEIQRTEQGDSAMYLCASSLTGPGAFFGQGTRLTVV.

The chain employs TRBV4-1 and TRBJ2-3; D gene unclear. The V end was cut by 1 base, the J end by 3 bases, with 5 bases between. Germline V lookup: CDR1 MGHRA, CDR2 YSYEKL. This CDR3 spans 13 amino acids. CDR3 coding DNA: TGCGCCAGCAGCCAAGTATCTACAGATACGCAGTATTTT. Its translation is CASSQVSTDTQYF.

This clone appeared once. This CDR3 reads CASSQTGGATDTQYF. CDR3 DNA sequence: TGCGCCAGCAGCCAAACAGGGGGAGCCACAGATACGCAGTATTTT. J is TRBJ2-3 and V is TRBV4-1; 8 positions match TRBD1. The CDR3 length is 15 residues. V shed 2 bases and J 2 bases; nucleotides not matched to a gene: 3. Germline V gene data show CDR1 as MGHRA and CDR2 as YSYEKL.

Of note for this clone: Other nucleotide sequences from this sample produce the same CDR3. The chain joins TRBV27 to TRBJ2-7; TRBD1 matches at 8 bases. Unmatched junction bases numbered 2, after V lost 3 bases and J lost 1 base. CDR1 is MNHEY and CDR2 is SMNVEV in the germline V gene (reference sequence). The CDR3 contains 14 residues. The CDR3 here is CASSFGTGSYEQYF. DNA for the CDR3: TGTGCCAGCAGTTTCGGGACAGGTTCCTACGAGCAGTACTTC.

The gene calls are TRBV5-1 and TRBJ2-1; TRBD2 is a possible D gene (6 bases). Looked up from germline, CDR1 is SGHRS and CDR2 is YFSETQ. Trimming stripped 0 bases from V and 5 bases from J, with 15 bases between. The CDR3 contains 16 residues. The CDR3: CASSLVPGSGHNEQFF. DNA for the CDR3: TGCGCCAGCAGCTTGGTCCCCGGGAGTGGTCACAATGAGCAGTTCTTC.

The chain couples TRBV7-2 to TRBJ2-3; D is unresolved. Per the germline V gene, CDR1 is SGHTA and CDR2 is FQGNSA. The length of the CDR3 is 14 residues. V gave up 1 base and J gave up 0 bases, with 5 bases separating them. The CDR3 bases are TGTGCCAGCAGCTTAGAAGCTAGCACAGATACGCAGTATTTT. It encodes CASSLEASTDTQYF.

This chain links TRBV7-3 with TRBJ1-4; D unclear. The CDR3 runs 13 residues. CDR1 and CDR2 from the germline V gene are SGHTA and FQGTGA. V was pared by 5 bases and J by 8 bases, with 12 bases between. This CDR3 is CASSRGSSEKLFF. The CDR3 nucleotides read TGTGCCAGCAGCCGCGGTTCTAGCGAAAAACTGTTTTTT.

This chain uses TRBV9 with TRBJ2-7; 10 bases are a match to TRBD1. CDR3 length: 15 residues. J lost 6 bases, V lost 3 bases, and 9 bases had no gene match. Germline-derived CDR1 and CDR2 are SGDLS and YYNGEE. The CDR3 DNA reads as TGTGCCAGCAGCGGGCTGGGACAGGGGAATAGCGAGCAGTACTTC. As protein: CASSGLGQGNSEQYF.

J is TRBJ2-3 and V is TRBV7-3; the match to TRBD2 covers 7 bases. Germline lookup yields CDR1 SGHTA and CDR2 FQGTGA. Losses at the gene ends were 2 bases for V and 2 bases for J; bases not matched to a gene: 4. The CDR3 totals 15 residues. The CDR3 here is CASSLLGGSTDTQYF. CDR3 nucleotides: TGTGCCAGCAGCTTACTCGGGGGGTCCACAGATACGCAGTATTTT.

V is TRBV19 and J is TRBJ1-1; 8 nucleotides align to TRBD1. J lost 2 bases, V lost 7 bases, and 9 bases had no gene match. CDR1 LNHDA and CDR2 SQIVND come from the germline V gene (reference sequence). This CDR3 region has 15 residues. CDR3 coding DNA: TGTGCCAGTAAACAGATAGGGACAGGTAACACTGAAGCTTTCTTT. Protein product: CASKQIGTGNTEAFF.

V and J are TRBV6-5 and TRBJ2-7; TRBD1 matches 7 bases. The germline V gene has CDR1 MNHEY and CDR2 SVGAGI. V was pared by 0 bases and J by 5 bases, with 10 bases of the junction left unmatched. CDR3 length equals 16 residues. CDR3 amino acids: CASSYSIDRVGHEQYF. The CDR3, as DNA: TGTGCCAGCAGTTACTCGATCGACAGGGTAGGGCACGAGCAGTACTTC.

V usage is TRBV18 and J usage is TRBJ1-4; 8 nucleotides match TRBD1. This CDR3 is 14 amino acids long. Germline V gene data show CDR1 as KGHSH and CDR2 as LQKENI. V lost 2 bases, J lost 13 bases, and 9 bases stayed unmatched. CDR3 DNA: TGTGCCAGCTCACCAGCCTCTTACACAGGGGGACTGTTTTTT. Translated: CASSPASYTGGLFF.

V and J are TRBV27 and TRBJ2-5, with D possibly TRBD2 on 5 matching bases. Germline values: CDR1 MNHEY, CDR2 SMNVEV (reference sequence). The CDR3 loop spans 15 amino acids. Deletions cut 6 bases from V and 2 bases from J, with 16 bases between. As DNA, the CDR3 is TGTGCCAGCAGCCGCTGGGAGACAAGACAAGAGACCCAGTACTTC. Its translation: CASSRWETRQETQYF.

The CDR3 sequence: CASSQDLRGGALETQYF. Here the CDR3 DNA reads TGCGCCAGCAGCCAAGACCTCCGCGGGGGGGCCTTAGAGACCCAGTACTTC. The chain employs TRBV4-3 and TRBJ2-5; 9 bases match TRBD2. V shed 0 bases, J shed 4 bases, and the junction held 9 bases outside the gene matches. The CDR3 covers 17 residues. CDR1 is LGHNA, CDR2 YSLEER, per germline.

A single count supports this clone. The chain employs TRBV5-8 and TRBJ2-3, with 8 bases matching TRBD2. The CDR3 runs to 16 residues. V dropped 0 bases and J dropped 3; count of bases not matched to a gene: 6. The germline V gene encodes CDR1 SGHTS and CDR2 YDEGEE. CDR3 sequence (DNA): TGTGCCAGCAGCTTGGGTTTGCGGGGGGAGACAGATACGCAGTATTTT. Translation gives CASSLGLRGETDTQYF.

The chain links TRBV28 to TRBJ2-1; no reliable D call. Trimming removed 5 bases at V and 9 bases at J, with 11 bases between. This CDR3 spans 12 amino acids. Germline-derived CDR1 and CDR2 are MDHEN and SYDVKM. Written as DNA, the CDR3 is TGTGCCAGCAGTCCACGACTTAGTGAGCAGTTCTTC. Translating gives CASSPRLSEQFF.

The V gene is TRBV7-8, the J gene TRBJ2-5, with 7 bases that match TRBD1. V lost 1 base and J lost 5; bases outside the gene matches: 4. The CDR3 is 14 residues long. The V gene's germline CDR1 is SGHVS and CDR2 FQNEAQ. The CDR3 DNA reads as TGTGCCAGCAGCTTAGGACAGGGTTGGGAGACCCAGTACTTC. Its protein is CASSLGQGWETQYF.

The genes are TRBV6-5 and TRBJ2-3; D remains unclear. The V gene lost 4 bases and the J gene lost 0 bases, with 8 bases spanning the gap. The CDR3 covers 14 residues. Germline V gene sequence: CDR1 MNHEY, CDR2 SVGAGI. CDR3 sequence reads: CASSSSRSTDTQYF. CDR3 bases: TGTGCCAGCAGTTCGAGCAGGAGCACAGATACGCAGTATTTT.

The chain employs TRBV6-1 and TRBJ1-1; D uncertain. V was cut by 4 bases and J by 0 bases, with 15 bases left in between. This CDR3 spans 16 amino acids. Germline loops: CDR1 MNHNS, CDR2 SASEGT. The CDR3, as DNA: TGTGCCAGCAGTGTAGGTGACCTCCGGGTGAACACTGAAGCTTTCTTT. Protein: CASSVGDLRVNTEAFF.

The CDR3 reads CASSRGTGFNEQFF. CDR3 sequence (DNA): TGTGCCAGCAGCCGAGGGACAGGGTTCAATGAGCAGTTCTTC. The chain carries TRBV6-1 and TRBJ2-1, with 9 bases aligning to TRBD1. Germline V lookup: CDR1 MNHNS, CDR2 SASEGT. The V and J ends lost 6 bases and 6 bases, in that order; junction bases with no gene match: 6. The CDR3 runs 14 residues.

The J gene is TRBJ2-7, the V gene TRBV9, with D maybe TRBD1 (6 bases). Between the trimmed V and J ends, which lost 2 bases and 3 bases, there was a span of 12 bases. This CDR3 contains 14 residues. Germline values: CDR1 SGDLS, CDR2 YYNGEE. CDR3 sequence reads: CASSVGTSVYEQYF. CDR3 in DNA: TGTGCCAGCAGCGTCGGGACATCAGTCTACGAGCAGTACTTC.

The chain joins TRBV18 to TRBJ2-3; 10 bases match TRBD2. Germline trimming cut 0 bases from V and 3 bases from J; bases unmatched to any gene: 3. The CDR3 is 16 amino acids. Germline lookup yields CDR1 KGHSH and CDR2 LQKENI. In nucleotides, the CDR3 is TGTGCCAGCTCACCACCTCTAGCGGGAGATACAGATACGCAGTATTTT. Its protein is CASSPPLAGDTDTQYF. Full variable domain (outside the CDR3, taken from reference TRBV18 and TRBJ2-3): NAGVMQNPRHLVRRRGQEARLRCSPMKGHSHVYWYRQLPEEGLKFMVYLQKENIIDESGMPKERFSAEFPKEGPSILRIQQVVRGDSAAYFCASSPPLAGDTDTQYFGPGTRLTVL.

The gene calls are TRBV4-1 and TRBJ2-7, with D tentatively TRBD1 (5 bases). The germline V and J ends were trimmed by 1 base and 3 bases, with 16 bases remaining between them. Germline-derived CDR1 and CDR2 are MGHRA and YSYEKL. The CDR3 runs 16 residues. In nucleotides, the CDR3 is TGCGCCAGCAGCCAAGGACCCGTCTACAGGAACTACGAGCAGTACTTC. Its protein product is CASSQGPVYRNYEQYF.